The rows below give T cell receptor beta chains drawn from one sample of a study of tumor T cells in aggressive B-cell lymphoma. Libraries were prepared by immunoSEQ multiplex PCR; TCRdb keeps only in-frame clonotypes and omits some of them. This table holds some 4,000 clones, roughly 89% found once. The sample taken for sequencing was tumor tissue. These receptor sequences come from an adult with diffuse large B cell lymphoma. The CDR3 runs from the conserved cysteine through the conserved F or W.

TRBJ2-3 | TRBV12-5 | CASGLVGQGTDTQYF
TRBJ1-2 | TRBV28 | CASSFDHRVDYGYTF
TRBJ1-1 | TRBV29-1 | CSVEGSGGDLEGRMNTEAFF
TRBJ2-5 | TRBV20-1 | CSANAEGTQYF
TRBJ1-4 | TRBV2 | CASSLPTGTVLNEKLFF
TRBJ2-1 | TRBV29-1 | CSVGLAGGSNEQFF
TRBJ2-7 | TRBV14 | CASSQDSRQNDKTYEQYF
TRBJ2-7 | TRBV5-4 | CASSLVAGVTYEQYF
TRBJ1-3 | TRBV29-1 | CSVLTGRDTIYF
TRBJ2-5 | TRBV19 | CASSTGTGTPGETQYF
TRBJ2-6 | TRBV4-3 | CASSQAQAGANVLTF
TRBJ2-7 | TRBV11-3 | CASSLESQVYSYEQYF
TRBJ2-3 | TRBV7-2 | CASSLAGTVADTQYF
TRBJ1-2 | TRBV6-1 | CASSDNGVYGYTF
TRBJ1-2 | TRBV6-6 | CASSYEVRPGGYTF
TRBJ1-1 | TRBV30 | CAWRDRESTEAFF
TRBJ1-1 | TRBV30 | CAWSPPPGAFF
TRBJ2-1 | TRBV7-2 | CASSLEGTWNEQFF
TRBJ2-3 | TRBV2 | CASLEESVVVKSTDTQYF
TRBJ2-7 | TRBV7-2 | CASSPTSGSTYEQYF
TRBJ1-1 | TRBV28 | CASRTGGWDTEAFF
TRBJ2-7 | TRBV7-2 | CASSPGQWLYEQYF
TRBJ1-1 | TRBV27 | CATQGGGFKTEAFF
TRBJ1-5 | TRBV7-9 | CASSSSGNQPQHF
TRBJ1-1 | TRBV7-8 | CASSFLTGDSAGFGAFF